This TCR beta chain originates from a study of beta chain features in type 1 diabetes. Study-level points and caveats: Among all four CD4+ subsets, Type 1 diabetes patients had TCRB CDR3s that were moderately but significantly shorter. The naive, central memory and Treg TCRB repertoires of patients appeared to be more similar to one another than those of healthy donors.

Cells sorted by CD45RO/CCR7/CD25/CD127/CD95/CD27 comprised CD4+ naive, central memory, regulatory and stem cell-like memory cells. Germline CDR1 and CDR2: SGDLS and YYNGEE. With 1 base removed from V and 1 base from J, the gap between germline ends came to 8 bases. The CDR3 spans 14 residues. What was sequenced were expressed TCRB transcripts, since all of the isolated RNA had been reverse transcribed. Clones were read by immunoSEQ multiplex PCR, and TCRdb kept only the in-frame ones, dropping some. This sample has 250,000 to 300,000 clones, with 24% found just once. Note on this clone: What it recognizes is unknown.

The source is a woman aged 30 to 39 with type 1 diabetes. V usage is TRBV9 and J usage is TRBJ1-2; unclear D gene. Sequencing used naive CD4+ T cells from blood. The CDR3 bases are TGTGCCAGCAGCGTAACTGAGGATAACTATGGCTACACCTTC. Translation: CASSVTEDNYGYTF.